The 9 T cell receptor beta chains listed next were all sequenced from one sample in a study of OX40 agonist ivuxolimab in advanced cancers. Profiling relied on immunoSEQ multiplex PCR, and the TCRdb table lists in-frame clones only, not all of them. The table shows tens of thousands of clones, with around 94% occurring only once. Sequenced here: CD4+ or CD8+ T cells sorted from blood, sampled in a trial of the OX40 agonist ivuxolimab. Receptor source: an adult with an advanced solid tumor such as melanoma, head and neck, liver or kidney cancer.

The DNA of the CDR3 is TGTGCCAGCAGCTTAGGTTGGCTCTCTAGCACAGATACGCAGTATTTT. Its translation is CASSLGWLSSTDTQYF. The rearrangement joins TRBV7-6 to TRBJ2-3, with unresolved D. The CDR3 is 16 residues long. Trimming took 1 base from V and 0 from J, leaving 11 bases between them. Germline CDR1 SGHVS, CDR2 FNYEAQ.

This sequence joins TRBV2 and TRBJ2-7, with 15 bases identical to TRBD2. Germline-derived CDR1 and CDR2 are SNHLY and FYNNEI. The CDR3 has 17 residues. The V and J ends lost 2 bases and 3 bases, in that order; junction bases with no gene match: 5. As DNA, the CDR3 is TGTGCCAGCAGTGAACACGGGACTAGCGGGAGGAACTACGAGCAGTACTTC. Amino acids: CASSEHGTSGRNYEQYF.

The rearrangement uses TRBV11-3 and TRBJ2-3; TRBD1 might be the D (5 bases). CDR3 size: 15 residues. Between the trimmed V and J ends, which lost 5 bases and 2 bases, there was a span of 14 bases. CDR1 is SGHNT, CDR2 YENEEA, per germline. This CDR3 is CASSLTVTFTDTQYF. The CDR3 DNA is TGTGCCAGCAGCCTGACAGTTACCTTCACAGATACGCAGTATTTT. The full variable domain, in which reference TRBV11-3 and TRBJ2-3 provide the parts outside the CDR3, is EAGVVQSPRYKIIEKKQPVAFWCNPISGHNTLYWYLQNLGQGPELLIRYENEEAVDDSQLPKDRFSAERLKGVDSTLKIQPAELGDSAVYLCASSLTVTFTDTQYFGPGTRLTVL.

The chain links TRBV9 to TRBJ2-7, with D possibly called TRBD1 or TRBD2 (5 bases each). The V and J ends lost 3 bases and 3 bases respectively, with 10 bases between them. Germline V gene sequence: CDR1 SGDLS, CDR2 YYNGEE. The length of the CDR3 is 13 residues. CDR3 bases: TGTGCCAGCAGCGGGAGTGGGGGCTACGAGCAGTACTTC. This gives the protein CASSGSGGYEQYF.

The chain recombines TRBV28 with TRBJ2-3, with 9 bases identical to TRBD2. This CDR3 has 16 amino acids. Germline trimming cut 0 bases from V and 2 bases from J; bases unmatched to any gene: 3. Germline-derived CDR1 and CDR2 are MDHEN and SYDVKM. The CDR3 sequence is CASSLWASGVTDTQYF. CDR3 coding DNA: TGTGCCAGCAGTTTATGGGCTAGCGGGGTCACAGATACGCAGTATTTT.

This sequence joins TRBV10-2 and TRBJ1-5; TRBD1 matches 9 bases. CDR3 length: 16 amino acids. V shed 3 bases, J shed 6 bases, and the junction held 9 bases outside the gene matches. Germline CDR1 WSHSY, CDR2 SAAADI. The CDR3 spells CASSDSRTGDFQPQHF. The CDR3 coding sequence is TGCGCCAGCAGTGATTCTAGGACAGGGGATTTTCAGCCCCAGCATTTT.

The chain carries TRBV7-9 and TRBJ2-7; 8 positions agree with TRBD1. CDR3 length equals 15 residues. J was trimmed by 0 bases and V by 6 bases; bases with no gene match: 7. The germline V gene has CDR1 SEHNR and CDR2 FQNEAQ (reference sequence). As DNA, the CDR3 is TGTGCCAGCAGTCCCGGACAGGGCATCTCCTACGAGCAGTACTTC. It translates to CASSPGQGISYEQYF.

The chain couples TRBV11-2 to TRBJ2-7, with D maybe TRBD1 (6 bases). The CDR3 length is 15 residues. V was trimmed by 1 base and J by 4 bases, leaving 14 bases between them. Germline V gene lookup returns CDR1 SGHAT and CDR2 FQNNGV. This CDR3 reads CASSLGGGPSYEQYF. The CDR3 DNA reads TGTGCCAGCAGCTTAGGAGGGGGACCGAGTTACGAGCAGTACTTC.

The chain links TRBV12-5 to TRBJ2-7; TRBD2 aligns across 7 bases. V gave up 9 bases and J gave up 3 bases; unmatched junction bases: 5. Germline lookup yields CDR1 LGHNT and CDR2 FRNRAP. The CDR3 is made up of 12 amino acids. CDR3 loop: CARHRGVYEQYF. CDR3 in DNA: TGTGCTAGACACCGGGGGGTCTACGAGCAGTACTTC.